What follows describes a single TCR beta chain. The antigen is not known. The sample originates from a study of identical twins. Study-wide points: The degree of excess twin sharing was weaker in beta out-of-frame sequences. Sequences that were out-of-frame, alpha and twin-shared displayed an excess of low generation probability.

A single record per CDR3 protein comes from TCRdb applying MiXCR to the 5' RACE reads. Counted here are about 430,000 distinct CDR3 sequences, roughly 20% occurring once; the ten biggest clones make up approximately 12%. CDR1 and CDR2 (germline): KGHSH, LQKENI. The length of the CDR3 is 14 residues. V lost 2 bases, J lost 8 bases, and 10 bases lay in between. V is TRBV18 and J is TRBJ1-6, with no clear D. Sequencing was performed on naive T cells sorted from blood. The TCR was taken from a man over 45 in good health. As DNA, the CDR3 is TGTGCCAGCTCACCATGGTCGGATGATTCACCCCTCCACTTT. It yields the protein CASSPWSDDSPLHF.